This is a list of T cell receptor beta chains from one sample in a study of breast tumors, draining lymph nodes, adjacent tissues. TCRdb redid the calling of the multiplex PCR reads with MiXCR, one entry per CDR3 protein. The sample shows 55,000 to 75,000 distinct CDR3 sequences, 43% of them seen only once. The sequenced material came from breast tumor tissue. Source of these receptors: a female donor with breast cancer. Some clones in this sample may be carry-over from other donors' samples. Each CDR3 is given with its conserved first and last residue. A D gene is named only where the DNA matches it firmly.

v_call	d_call	j_call	cdr3_aa
TRBV7-9	.	TRBJ1-1	CASSSQTVYGEAFF
TRBV12-3/TRBV12-4	TRBD2	TRBJ2-3	CASSYLAGESTDTQYF
TRBV3-1	TRBD2	TRBJ2-3	CASSHLAGTNTDTQYF
TRBV7-9	.	TRBJ2-3	CASSLEVDRLADTQYF
TRBV11-1	TRBD2	TRBJ2-3	CASSLDWGGTDTQYF
TRBV6-4	TRBD2	TRBJ2-1	CASSDRAGSSYNEQFF
TRBV28	.	TRBJ2-1	CASSTIGATNEQFF
TRBV6-6	TRBD1	TRBJ1-1	CASSSNRGQAFF
TRBV5-1	TRBD1	TRBJ2-7	CASSFGTGNVYEQYF
TRBV20-1	.	TRBJ2-3	CSAKDVRGRTATDTQYF
TRBV2	.	TRBJ1-4	CASTGGGGEKLFF
TRBV7-2	.	TRBJ1-2	CASSLSEDGNYGYPF
TRBV9	.	TRBJ1-2	CASSPRQFFNYGYTF
TRBV10-2	.	TRBJ2-1	CASSVEGGNEQFF
TRBV10-1	.	TRBJ1-5	CASSDSAGDPRGNQPQHF
TRBV6-5	.	TRBJ2-5	CASSYSTRVRETQYF
TRBV4-1	.	TRBJ1-6	CASSQTMTENNSPLHF
TRBV10-3	.	TRBJ1-1	CAISESGTVNTEAFF
TRBV7-2	TRBD2	TRBJ2-7	CASSSLAGVSYEQYF
TRBV7-3	.	TRBJ2-7	CASSLKHRVYF
TRBV11-2	TRBD2	TRBJ2-5	CASKFSGGKQETQYF
TRBV11-2	.	TRBJ2-2	CASRGSGTLGTGELFF
TRBV30	.	TRBJ2-1	CAWRSWTHNEQFF
TRBV7-2	.	TRBJ2-1	CASSLALQPGNEQFF
TRBV18	.	TRBJ1-3	CASSPQGDISGNTIYF
TRBV7-3	.	TRBJ1-1	CASSLTGRNTEAFF
TRBV6-2/TRBV6-3	.	TRBJ2-2	CASSKSTNTGELFF
TRBV7-2	TRBD2	TRBJ2-2	CASRRSGGRTGELFF
TRBV10-3	TRBD2	TRBJ2-5	CAITPGLAADQYF